This TCR beta chain was obtained from a study of blood T cells in healthy people across ages. Primed by a sample-barcoded 5' primer and a J-beta primer mix, a second PCR proceeded for roughly 7 to 12 cycles. MiXCR, applied by TCRdb to the 5' RACE reads, yields one record per CDR3 protein. The sample holds 600,000 to 850,000 distinct CDR3 sequences, around 25% seen once. Donors gave roughly 10 milliliters of peripheral blood apiece. A minimum of 6.5 million PBMCs was isolated per sample. Another study also made use of these data, one on T cells of mothers and their children.

This TCR derives from a boy younger than 18 in good health. Sequencing input: blood.

CDR3 residues: CSTPGLDTRGDTQYF. The CDR3 region has the DNA TGCAGTACCCCGGGACTAGATACCCGTGGAGATACGCAGTATTTT. The rearrangement links TRBV20-1 to TRBJ2-3; TRBD2 matches 8 bases. This CDR3 has 15 amino acids. V was pared by 8 bases and J by 5 bases, with 15 bases of the junction left unmatched. CDR1 is DFQATT and CDR2 is SNEGSKA in the germline V gene (reference sequence).